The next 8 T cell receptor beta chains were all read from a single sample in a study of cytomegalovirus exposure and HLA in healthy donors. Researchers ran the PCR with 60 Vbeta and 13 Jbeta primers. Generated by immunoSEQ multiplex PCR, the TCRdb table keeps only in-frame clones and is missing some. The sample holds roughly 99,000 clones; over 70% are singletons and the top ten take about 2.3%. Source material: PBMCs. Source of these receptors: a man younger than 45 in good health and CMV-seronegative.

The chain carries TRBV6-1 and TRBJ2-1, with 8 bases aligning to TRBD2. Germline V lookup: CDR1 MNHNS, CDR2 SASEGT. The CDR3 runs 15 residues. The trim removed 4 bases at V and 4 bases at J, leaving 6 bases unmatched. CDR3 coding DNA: TGTGCCAGCAGTGTGGGGCGGGAGGCGTACAATGAGCAGTTCTTC. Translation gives CASSVGREAYNEQFF.

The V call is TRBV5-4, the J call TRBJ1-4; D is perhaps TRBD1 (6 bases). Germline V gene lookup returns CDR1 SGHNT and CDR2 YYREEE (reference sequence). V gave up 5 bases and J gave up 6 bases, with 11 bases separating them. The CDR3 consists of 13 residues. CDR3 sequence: CASSDRRDEKLFF. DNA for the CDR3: TGTGCCAGCAGTGACAGGCGGGATGAAAAACTGTTTTTT.

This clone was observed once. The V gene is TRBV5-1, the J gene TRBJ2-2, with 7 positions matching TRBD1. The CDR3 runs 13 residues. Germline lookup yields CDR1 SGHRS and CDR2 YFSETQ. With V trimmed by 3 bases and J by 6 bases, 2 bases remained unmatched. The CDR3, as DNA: TGCGCCAGCAGCTCCACAGGGGCCGGGGAGCTGTTTTTT. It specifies CASSSTGAGELFF.

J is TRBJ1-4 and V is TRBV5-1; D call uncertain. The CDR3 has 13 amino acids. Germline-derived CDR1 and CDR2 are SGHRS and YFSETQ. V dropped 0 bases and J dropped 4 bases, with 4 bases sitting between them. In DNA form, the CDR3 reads TGCGCCAGCAGCTTGGTTCATAATGAAAAACTGTTTTTT. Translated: CASSLVHNEKLFF.

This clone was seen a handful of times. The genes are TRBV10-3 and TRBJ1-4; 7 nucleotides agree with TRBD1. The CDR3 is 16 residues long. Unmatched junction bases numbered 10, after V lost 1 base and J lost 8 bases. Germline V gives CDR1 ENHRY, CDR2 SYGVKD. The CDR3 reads CAISELGGRGNEKLFF. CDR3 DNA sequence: TGTGCCATCAGTGAGTTAGGGGGCAGGGGAAACGAAAAACTGTTTTTT.

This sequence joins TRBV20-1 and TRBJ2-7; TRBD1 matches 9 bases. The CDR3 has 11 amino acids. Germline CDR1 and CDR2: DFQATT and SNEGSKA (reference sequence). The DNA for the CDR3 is TGCAGGGGACAGGGAGTTGGCGAGCAGTACTTC. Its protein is CRGQGVGEQYF.

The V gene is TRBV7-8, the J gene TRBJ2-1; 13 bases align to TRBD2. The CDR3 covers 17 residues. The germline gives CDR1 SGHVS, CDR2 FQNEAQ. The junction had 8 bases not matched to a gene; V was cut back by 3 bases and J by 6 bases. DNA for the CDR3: TGTGCCAGCAGCTTGCCCGGACTAGCGGGAGATGGCAATGAGCAGTTCTTC. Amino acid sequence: CASSLPGLAGDGNEQFF.

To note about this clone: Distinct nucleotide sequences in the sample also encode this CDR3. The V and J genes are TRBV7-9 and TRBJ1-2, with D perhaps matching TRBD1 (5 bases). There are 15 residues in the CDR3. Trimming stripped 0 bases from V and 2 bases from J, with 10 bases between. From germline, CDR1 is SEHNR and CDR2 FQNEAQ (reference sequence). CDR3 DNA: TGTGCCAGCAGCTTAGCAGGGGCGGCAAACTATGGCTACACCTTC. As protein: CASSLAGAANYGYTF.